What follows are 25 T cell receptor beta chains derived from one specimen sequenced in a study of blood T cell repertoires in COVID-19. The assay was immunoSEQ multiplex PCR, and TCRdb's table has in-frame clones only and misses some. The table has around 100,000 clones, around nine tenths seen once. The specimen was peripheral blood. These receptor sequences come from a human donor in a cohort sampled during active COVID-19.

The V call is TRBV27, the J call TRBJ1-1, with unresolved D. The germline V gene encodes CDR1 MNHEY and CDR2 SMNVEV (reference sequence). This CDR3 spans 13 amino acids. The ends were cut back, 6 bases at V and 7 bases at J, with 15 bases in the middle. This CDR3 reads CASSGRTVREAFF. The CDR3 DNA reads TGTGCCAGCAGCGGGCGGACTGTCCGTGAAGCTTTCTTT.

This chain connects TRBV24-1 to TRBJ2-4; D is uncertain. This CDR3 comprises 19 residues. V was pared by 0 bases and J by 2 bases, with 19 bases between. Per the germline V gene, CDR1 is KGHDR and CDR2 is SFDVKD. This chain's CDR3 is CATSDLAGFGICSKNIQYF. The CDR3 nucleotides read TGTGCCACCAGTGATTTGGCCGGGTTCGGAATTTGTTCCAAAAACATTCAGTACTTC.

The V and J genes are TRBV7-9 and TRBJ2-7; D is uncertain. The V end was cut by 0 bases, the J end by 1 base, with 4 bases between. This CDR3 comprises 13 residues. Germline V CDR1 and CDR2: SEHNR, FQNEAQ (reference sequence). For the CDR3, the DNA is TGTGCCAGCAGCTTAGCGGAGTCCTACGAGCAGTACTTC. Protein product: CASSLAESYEQYF.

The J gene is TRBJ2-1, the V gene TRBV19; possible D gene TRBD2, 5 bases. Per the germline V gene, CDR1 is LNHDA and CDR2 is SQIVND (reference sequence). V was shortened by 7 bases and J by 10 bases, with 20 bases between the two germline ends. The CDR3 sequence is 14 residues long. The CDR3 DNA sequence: TGTGCCAGTAATTCACTAGGCCCTTTCGAAGAGCAGTTCTTC. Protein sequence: CASNSLGPFEEQFF.

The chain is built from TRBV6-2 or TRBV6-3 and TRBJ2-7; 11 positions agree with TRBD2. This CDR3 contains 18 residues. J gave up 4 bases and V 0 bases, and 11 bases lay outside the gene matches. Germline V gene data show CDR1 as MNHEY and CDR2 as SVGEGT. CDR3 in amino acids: CASSYSRLAGGLWYEQYF. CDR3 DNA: TGTGCCAGCAGTTACTCAAGGCTAGCGGGAGGTCTCTGGTACGAGCAGTACTTC.

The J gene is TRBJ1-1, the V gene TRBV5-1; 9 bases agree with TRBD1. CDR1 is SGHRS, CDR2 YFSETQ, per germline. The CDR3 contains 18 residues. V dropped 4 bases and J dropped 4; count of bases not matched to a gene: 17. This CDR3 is CASSHPETGGIWPTEAFF. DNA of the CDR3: TGCGCCAGCAGCCACCCGGAGACAGGGGGTATCTGGCCCACTGAAGCTTTCTTT.

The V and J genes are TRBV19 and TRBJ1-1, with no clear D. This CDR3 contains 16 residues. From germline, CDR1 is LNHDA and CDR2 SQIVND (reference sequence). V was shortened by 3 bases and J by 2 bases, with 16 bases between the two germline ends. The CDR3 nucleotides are TGTGCCAGTAGTATTTTTCGATCCCCGGTAAACACTGAAGCTTTCTTT. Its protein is CASSIFRSPVNTEAFF. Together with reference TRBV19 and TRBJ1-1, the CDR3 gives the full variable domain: DGGITQSPKYLFRKEGQNVTLSCEQNLNHDAMYWYRQDPGQGLRLIYYSQIVNDFQKGDIAEGYSVSREKKESFPLTVTSAQKNPTAFYLCASSIFRSPVNTEAFFGQGTRLTVV.

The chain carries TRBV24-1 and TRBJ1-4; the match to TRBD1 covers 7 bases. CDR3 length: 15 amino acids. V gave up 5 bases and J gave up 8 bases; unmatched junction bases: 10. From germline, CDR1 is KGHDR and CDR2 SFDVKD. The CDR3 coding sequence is TGTGCCACCAGTGCCTGGACAGGCTTTGGGGAAAAACTGTTTTTT. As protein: CATSAWTGFGEKLFF.

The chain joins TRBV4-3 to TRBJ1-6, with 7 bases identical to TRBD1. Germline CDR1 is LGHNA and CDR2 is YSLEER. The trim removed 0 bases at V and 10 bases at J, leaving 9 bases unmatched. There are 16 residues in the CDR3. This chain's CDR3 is CASSQEGDRVKSPLHF. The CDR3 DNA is TGCGCCAGCAGCCAAGAAGGAGACAGGGTAAAATCACCCCTCCACTTT.

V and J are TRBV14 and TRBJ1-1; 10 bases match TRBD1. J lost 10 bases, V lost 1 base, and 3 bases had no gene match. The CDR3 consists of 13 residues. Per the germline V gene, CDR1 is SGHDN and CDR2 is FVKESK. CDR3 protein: CASSQAGTGVAFF. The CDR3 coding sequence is TGTGCCAGCAGCCAAGCCGGGACAGGGGTAGCTTTCTTT.

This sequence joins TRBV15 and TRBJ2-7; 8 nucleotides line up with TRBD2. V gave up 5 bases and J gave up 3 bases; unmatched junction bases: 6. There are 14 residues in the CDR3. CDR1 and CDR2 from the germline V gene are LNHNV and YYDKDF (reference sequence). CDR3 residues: CATSRLATDYEQYF. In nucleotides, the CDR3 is TGTGCCACCAGCCGACTAGCGACCGACTACGAGCAGTACTTC.

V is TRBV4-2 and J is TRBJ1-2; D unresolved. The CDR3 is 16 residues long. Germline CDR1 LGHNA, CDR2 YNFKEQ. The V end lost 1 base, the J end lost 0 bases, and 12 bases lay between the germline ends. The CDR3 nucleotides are TGTGCCAGCAGCCAAGTAGGAGGTTCAGCTAACTATGGCTACACCTTC. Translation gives CASSQVGGSANYGYTF.

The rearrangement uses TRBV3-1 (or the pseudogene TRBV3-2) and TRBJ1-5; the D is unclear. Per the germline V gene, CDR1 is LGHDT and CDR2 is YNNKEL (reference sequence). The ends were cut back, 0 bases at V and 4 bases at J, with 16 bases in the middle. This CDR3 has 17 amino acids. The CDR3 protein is CASSQDRVVLRNQPQHF. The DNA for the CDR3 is TGTGCCAGCAGCCAAGATAGAGTGGTTCTGCGGAATCAGCCCCAGCATTTT.

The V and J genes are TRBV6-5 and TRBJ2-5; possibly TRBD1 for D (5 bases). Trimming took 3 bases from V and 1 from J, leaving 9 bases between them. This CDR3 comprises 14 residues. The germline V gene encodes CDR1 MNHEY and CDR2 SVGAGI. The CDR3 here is CASSYGALQETQYF. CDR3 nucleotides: TGTGCCAGCAGTTATGGGGCACTCCAAGAGACCCAGTACTTC.

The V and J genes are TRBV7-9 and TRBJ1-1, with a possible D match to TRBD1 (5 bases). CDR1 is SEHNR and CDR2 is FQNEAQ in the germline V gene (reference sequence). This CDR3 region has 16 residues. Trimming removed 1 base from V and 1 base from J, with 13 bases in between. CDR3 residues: CASSLGGGAWNTEAFF. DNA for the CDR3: TGTGCCAGCAGCTTAGGGGGCGGAGCGTGGAACACTGAAGCTTTCTTT.

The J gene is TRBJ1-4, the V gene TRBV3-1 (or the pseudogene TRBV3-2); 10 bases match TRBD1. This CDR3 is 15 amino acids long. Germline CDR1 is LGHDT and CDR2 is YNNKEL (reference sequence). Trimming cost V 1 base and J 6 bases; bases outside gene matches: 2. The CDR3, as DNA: TGTGCCAGCAGCCAAGCAGGGACAGGGGATGAAAAACTGTTTTTT. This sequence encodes CASSQAGTGDEKLFF.

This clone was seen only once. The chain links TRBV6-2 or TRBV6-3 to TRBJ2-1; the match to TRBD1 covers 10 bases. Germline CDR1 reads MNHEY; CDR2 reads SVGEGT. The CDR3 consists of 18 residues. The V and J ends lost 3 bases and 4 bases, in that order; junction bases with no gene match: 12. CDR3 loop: CASSYSRDRGLPYNEQFF. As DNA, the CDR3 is TGTGCCAGCAGTTATTCCCGGGACAGGGGATTACCTTACAATGAGCAGTTCTTC.

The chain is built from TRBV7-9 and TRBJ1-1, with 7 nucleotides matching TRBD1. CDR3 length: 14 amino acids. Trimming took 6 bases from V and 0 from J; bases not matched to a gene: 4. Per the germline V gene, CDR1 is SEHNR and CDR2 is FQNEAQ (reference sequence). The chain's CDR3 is CASSSGTVNTEAFF. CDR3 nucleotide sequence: TGTGCCAGCAGTTCAGGGACAGTGAACACTGAAGCTTTCTTT.

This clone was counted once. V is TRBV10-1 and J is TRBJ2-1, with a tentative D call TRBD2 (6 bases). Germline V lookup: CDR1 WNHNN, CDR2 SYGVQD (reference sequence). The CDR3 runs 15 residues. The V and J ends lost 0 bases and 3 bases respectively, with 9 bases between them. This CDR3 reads CASSESGGDYNEQFF. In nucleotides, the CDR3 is TGCGCCAGCAGTGAGTCGGGCGGGGACTACAATGAGCAGTTCTTC.

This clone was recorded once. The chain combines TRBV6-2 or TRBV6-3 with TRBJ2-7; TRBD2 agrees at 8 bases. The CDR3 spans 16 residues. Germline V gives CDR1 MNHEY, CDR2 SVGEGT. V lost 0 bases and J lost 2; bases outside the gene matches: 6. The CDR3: CASSYSEGAGAYEQYF. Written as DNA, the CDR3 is TGTGCCAGCAGTTACTCAGAGGGAGCGGGAGCCTACGAGCAGTACTTC.

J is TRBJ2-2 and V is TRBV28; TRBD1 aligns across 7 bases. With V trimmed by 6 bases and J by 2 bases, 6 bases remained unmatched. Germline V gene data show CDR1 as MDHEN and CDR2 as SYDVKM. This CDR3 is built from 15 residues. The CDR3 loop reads CASREQGPNTGELFF. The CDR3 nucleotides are TGTGCCAGCAGAGAACAGGGGCCAAACACCGGGGAGCTGTTTTTT.

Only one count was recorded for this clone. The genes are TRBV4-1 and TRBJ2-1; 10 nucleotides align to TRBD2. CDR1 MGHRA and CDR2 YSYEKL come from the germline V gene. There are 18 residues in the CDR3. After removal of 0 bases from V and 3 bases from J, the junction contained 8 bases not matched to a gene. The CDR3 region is CASSQELGLADHYNEQFF. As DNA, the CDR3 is TGCGCCAGCAGCCAAGAATTAGGACTAGCGGACCACTACAATGAGCAGTTCTTC.

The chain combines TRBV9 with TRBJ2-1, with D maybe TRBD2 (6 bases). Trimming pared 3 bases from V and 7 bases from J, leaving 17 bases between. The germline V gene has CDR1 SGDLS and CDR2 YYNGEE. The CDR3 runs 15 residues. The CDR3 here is CASSAGRLSGNEQFF. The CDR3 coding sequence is TGTGCCAGCAGCGCTGGGCGTCTCAGCGGGAATGAGCAGTTCTTC.

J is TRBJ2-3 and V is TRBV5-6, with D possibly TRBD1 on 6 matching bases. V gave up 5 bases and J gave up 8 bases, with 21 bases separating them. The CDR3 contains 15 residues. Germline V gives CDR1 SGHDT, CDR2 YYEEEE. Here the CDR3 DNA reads TGTGCCAGCAGTCGGGCGACAGGAGGTGGTCGTACGCAGTATTTT. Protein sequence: CASSRATGGGRTQYF.

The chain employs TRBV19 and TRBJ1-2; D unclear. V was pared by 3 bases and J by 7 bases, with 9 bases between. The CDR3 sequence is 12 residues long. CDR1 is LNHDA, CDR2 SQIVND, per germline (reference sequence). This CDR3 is CASSIGESGYTF. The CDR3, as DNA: TGTGCCAGTAGTATCGGGGAAAGTGGCTACACCTTC.